These T cell receptor beta chains were read from a single sample in a study of T cells in Graves' hyperthyroidism and ophthalmopathy. MiXCR was run by TCRdb on the multiplex PCR reads, yielding one entry per CDR3 protein. Among 550,000 to 800,000 distinct CDR3 sequences listed, over 15% were seen once. Sequenced sample: blood. These receptors were collected from a man aged 18 to 35 with Graves' hyperthyroidism. Both conserved end residues are part of each CDR3. The D gene is left open where the match is weak. Some rows have no size entry. The others give once, few or many, or a class for an expanded clone.

j_gene	d_gene	abundance	v_gene	CDR3nt	CDR3aa
TRBJ1-1	-	many	TRBV28	TGTGCCAGCAGTTTGAGGCGAGACACTGAAGCTTTCTTT	CASSLRRDTEAFF
TRBJ1-2	TRBD1	many	TRBV18	TGTGCCAGCTCACCACCGGGACAGTACTATGGCTACACCTTC	CASSPPGQYYGYTF
TRBJ1-2	-	few	TRBV28	TGTGCCAGCATGAAGGTTACCGGGACACCCTTTGGCTATGGCTACACCTTC	CASMKVTGTPFGYGYTF
TRBJ1-5	TRBD1	-	TRBV19	TGTGTCAGTAGCGACAGGGGGCAGGATGGCAATCAGCCCCAGCATTTT	CVSSDRGQDGNQPQHF
TRBJ2-2	TRBD2	few	TRBV7-3	TGTGCCAGCAGCTATACAGCGGGAGGAGGGAACACCGGGGAGCTGTTTTTT	CASSYTAGGGNTGELFF
TRBJ2-5	TRBD1	once	TRBV20-1	TGCAGTGCAGAACAGGGGGCCCCAGAGACCCAGTACTTC	CSAEQGAPETQYF
TRBJ2-7	TRBD1	few	TRBV19	TGTGCCAGTAGTACCGGACAGGGGGCGAACGAGCAGTACTTC	CASSTGQGANEQYF
TRBJ2-7	-	-	TRBV28	TGTGCCAGCAGTCTTCCCCTAAGTGGGAGCGACGAGCAGTACTTC	CASSLPLSGSDEQYF
TRBJ2-7	-	-	TRBV9	TGTGCCAGCAGCGTAGGCCCGGGAGAAGCCTACGAGCAGTACTTC	CASSVGPGEAYEQYF
TRBJ1-3	-	once	TRBV3-1	TGTGCCAGCAGCCAAGACAGGGGCCTATTCAACACCATATATTTT	CASSQDRGLFNTIYF
TRBJ1-6	-	few	TRBV7-2	TGTGCCAGCAGCCCCCTGCGGGCTCACAATTCACCCCTCCACTTT	CASSPLRAHNSPLHF
TRBJ2-7	-	-	TRBV29-1	TGCAGCGTTGGTGAGACAGAGCCCTACGAGCAGTACTTC	CSVGETEPYEQYF
TRBJ1-1	-	many	TRBV6-1	TGTGCCAGCAGTTATATGGGGCAGCGCACTGAAGCTTTCTTT	CASSYMGQRTEAFF
TRBJ2-7	TRBD1	many	TRBV11-2	TGTGCCAGCAGCTTCGGGACAGCGCCCTCCTACGAGCAGTACTTC	CASSFGTAPSYEQYF
TRBJ1-3	TRBD1	-	TRBV25-1	TGTGCCAGCCGAGGGGACAGCGGAGGAAACACCATATATTTT	CASRGDSGGNTIYF
TRBJ2-5	-	few	TRBV12-3/TRBV12-4	TGTGCCAGCAGTCCGCATCTGGAGACCCAGTACTTC	CASSPHLETQYF
TRBJ2-3	-	many	TRBV11-2	TGTGCCAGCAGCTCACCTCTTGCGGGCATTACAGATACGCAGTATTTT	CASSSPLAGITDTQYF